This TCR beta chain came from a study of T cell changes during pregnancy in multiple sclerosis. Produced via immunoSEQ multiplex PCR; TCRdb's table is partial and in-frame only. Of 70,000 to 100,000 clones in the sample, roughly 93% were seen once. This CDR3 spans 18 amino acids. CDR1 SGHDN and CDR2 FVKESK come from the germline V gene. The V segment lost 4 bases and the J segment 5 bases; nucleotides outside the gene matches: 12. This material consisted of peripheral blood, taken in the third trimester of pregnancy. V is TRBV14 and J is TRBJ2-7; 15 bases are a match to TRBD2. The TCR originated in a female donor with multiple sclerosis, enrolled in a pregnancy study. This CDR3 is CASSPPYRTSGRANEQYF. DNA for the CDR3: TGTGCCAGCAGCCCTCCTTATAGGACTAGCGGGAGGGCCAACGAGCAGTACTTC.